This T cell receptor (beta chain) was captured in a study of cytomegalovirus exposure and HLA in healthy donors. This PCR relied on a set of 60 Vbeta primers and 13 Jbeta primers. Only in-frame clones appear in the TCRdb table, and some are missing; sequencing was by immunoSEQ multiplex PCR. In the table there are some 180,000 clones, around 80% of which are singletons. The CDR3 runs to 19 residues. Germline CDR1 PRHDT, CDR2 FYEKMQ (reference sequence). The J segment lost 0 bases and the V segment lost 2 bases, leaving 12 bases of the junction unmatched. This sequence joins TRBV13 and TRBJ1-3; 8 bases fit TRBD1. The sequence derives from a man between 18 and 29 years old in good health and CMV-seronegative. What was sequenced was PBMCs. DNA of the CDR3: TGTGCCAGCAGCTTACGTAGTACTAGACAGGGGACCTCTGGAAACACCATATATTTT. Protein: CASSLRSTRQGTSGNTIYF.